One T cell receptor (beta chain) is described in this entry. These data belong to a study of cytomegalovirus exposure and HLA in healthy donors. The repertoire was sequenced with immunoSEQ multiplex PCR; TCRdb's copy has only in-frame clones and lacks some. The sample has just over 65,000 clones, around 97% seen once. The ends were cut back, 0 bases at V and 7 bases at J, with 14 bases in the middle. Germline lookup yields CDR1 SGHRS and CDR2 YFSETQ. CDR3 size: 14 residues. Sequencing used PBMCs. This receptor was taken from a woman between 18 and 29 years old in good health and CMV-seropositive. V and J are TRBV5-1 and TRBJ2-7, with D possibly TRBD1 on 5 matching bases. CDR3 coding DNA: TGCGCCAGCAGCTTGGGGGGCCCCGGGCGGGAGCAGTACTTC. It specifies CASSLGGPGREQYF.